Following are 20 T cell receptor beta chains from one sample sequenced in a study of shared clonotypes between healthy human individuals. Measured with immunoSEQ multiplex PCR; TCRdb has only the in-frame clones, and not every one. The sample has about 1.5 million clones; under 99% are singletons. Input material: naive CD4+ T cells sorted from blood. Regarding subset: CD45RA+ positively selected. The receptor set was obtained from a man in his thirties or forties in good health.

On this clone itself: Other DNA sequences of this sample code for an identical CDR3. V gene TRBV5-1 combines with J gene TRBJ2-5; D is perhaps TRBD1 (6 bases). Germline V gene sequence: CDR1 SGHRS, CDR2 YFSETQ. This CDR3 has 13 amino acids. Trimming took off 1 base at V and 5 bases at J, with 9 bases between the two ends. CDR3 nucleotides: TGCGCCAGCAGCTTGACAGGGTTGGAGACCCAGTACTTC. Its protein is CASSLTGLETQYF.

The chain couples TRBV5-1 to TRBJ1-4; D might be TRBD1 (6 bases). Germline CDR1 reads SGHRS; CDR2 reads YFSETQ. V was cut by 4 bases and J by 1 base, with 8 bases left in between. This CDR3 region has 14 residues. The CDR3 nucleotides read TGCGCCAGCAGCCCAGGGGTAACTAATGAAAAACTGTTTTTT. It codes for CASSPGVTNEKLFF.

V usage is TRBV19 and J usage is TRBJ2-7, with 11 bases fitting TRBD2. The V gene end was trimmed by 5 bases and the J gene end by 6 bases; junction bases not matched to a gene: 6. CDR3 size: 14 residues. Germline CDR1 is LNHDA and CDR2 is SQIVND (reference sequence). CDR3 amino acids: CASSGLAGGIEQYF. The CDR3 DNA is TGTGCCAGTAGTGGGCTAGCGGGAGGAATCGAGCAGTACTTC.

This clone was counted a single time. Other DNA sequences from this sample encode an identical CDR3 as well. This chain uses TRBV7-8 with TRBJ2-7; 8 bases align to TRBD1. The J segment lost 1 base and the V segment lost 3 bases, leaving 2 bases of the junction unmatched. Germline V gene data show CDR1 as SGHVS and CDR2 as FQNEAQ. The CDR3 has 14 residues. The CDR3 reads CASSFGTGSYEQYF. The CDR3 region has the DNA TGTGCCAGCAGCTTCGGGACAGGATCCTACGAGCAGTACTTC.

V gene TRBV7-6 combines with J gene TRBJ2-2, with TRBD1 identical over 10 bases. V was clipped by 7 bases and J by 7 bases; unmatched bases: 12. This CDR3 has 16 amino acids. The germline V gene encodes CDR1 SGHVS and CDR2 FNYEAQ. As DNA, the CDR3 is TGTGCCAGCACCCCGGGGGGACAGGGGACCAACGGGGAGCTGTTTTTT. Protein product: CASTPGGQGTNGELFF.

This clone was picked up one time. Here the CDR3 DNA reads TGTGCCAGCAGTTCCCCTCGGACAGGCCAAGGAAACTATGGCTACACCTTC. It codes for CASSSPRTGQGNYGYTF. The chain links TRBV27 to TRBJ1-2, with TRBD1 matching 7 bases. CDR1 and CDR2 from the germline V gene are MNHEY and SMNVEV (reference sequence). This CDR3 comprises 17 residues. Trimming cost V 4 bases and J 2 bases; bases outside gene matches: 13.

The rearrangement joins TRBV2 to TRBJ1-4; no definite D call. This CDR3 is 13 amino acids long. Trimming stripped 6 bases from V and 6 bases from J, with 11 bases between. Germline CDR1 SNHLY, CDR2 FYNNEI. The CDR3 sequence: CASRQSVDEKLFF. CDR3 sequence (DNA): TGTGCCAGCAGACAGTCCGTGGATGAAAAACTGTTTTTT.

The J gene is TRBJ2-2, the V gene TRBV5-8, with D unresolved. Trimming shortened V by 1 base and J by 4 bases, and 11 bases separated the two germline ends. Germline V CDR1 and CDR2: SGHTS, YDEGEE. CDR3 length equals 15 residues. DNA of the CDR3: TGTGCCAGCAGCTTGTGGCTAGTTGGCACCGGGGAGCTGTTTTTT. This gives the protein CASSLWLVGTGELFF.

This chain uses TRBV28 with TRBJ2-1; 10 bases align to TRBD2. CDR1 MDHEN and CDR2 SYDVKM come from the germline V gene. With V trimmed by 8 bases and J by 7 bases, 14 bases remained unmatched. The CDR3 length is 16 residues. CDR3: CASGPRGAGGKNEQFF. For the CDR3, the DNA is TGTGCCAGCGGACCGAGGGGAGCGGGAGGGAAGAATGAGCAGTTCTTC.

This chain's CDR3 is CASSDRRLNGAEAFF. CDR3 coding DNA: TGTGCCAGCAGTGATAGAAGACTCAATGGCGCTGAAGCTTTCTTT. This rearrangement joins TRBV2 to TRBJ1-1, with unresolved D. This CDR3 has 15 amino acids. Trimming took 3 bases from V and 6 from J, leaving 17 bases between them. From germline, CDR1 is SNHLY and CDR2 FYNNEI.

The V call is TRBV5-4, the J call TRBJ1-1; D call uncertain. The CDR3 contains 13 residues. Per germline, CDR1 SGHNT and CDR2 YYREEE (reference sequence). Deletions cut 3 bases from V and 0 bases from J, with 6 bases between. The DNA for the CDR3 is TGTGCCAGCAGCTCGAACATGAACACTGAAGCTTTCTTT. This codes for CASSSNMNTEAFF.

The CDR3 DNA reads as TGTGCCAGCAGAGACTTAGCGGGAGTAGGTTACGAGCAGTACTTC. Translated: CASRDLAGVGYEQYF. The V call is TRBV6-5, the J call TRBJ2-7; 9 bases fit TRBD2. The CDR3 has 15 residues. The J segment lost 4 bases and the V segment lost 6 bases, leaving 10 bases of the junction unmatched. CDR1 is MNHEY and CDR2 is SVGAGI in the germline V gene.

The chain joins TRBV7-9 to TRBJ1-2; D uncertain. V was cut by 5 bases and J by 6 bases, with 16 bases left in between. Germline V gene lookup returns CDR1 SEHNR and CDR2 FQNEAQ (reference sequence). The CDR3 is made up of 14 amino acids. CDR3 nucleotide sequence: TGTGCCAGCAGCCCCGCGGGCAGGTTGAATGGCTACACCTTC. Amino acid sequence: CASSPAGRLNGYTF.

The count of this clone is one. The V call is TRBV6-6, the J call TRBJ1-3; no definite D call. Germline lookup yields CDR1 MNHNY and CDR2 SVGAGI (reference sequence). The CDR3 sequence is 14 residues long. V lost 6 bases and J 6 bases, leaving 15 bases between the germline ends. CDR3: CASSKITAENTIYF. The CDR3 coding sequence is TGTGCCAGCAGCAAAATTACAGCCGAAAACACCATATATTTT.

Worth noting for this clone: Other DNA sequences in the same sample also yield this CDR3. The rearrangement joins TRBV7-3 to TRBJ2-2; TRBD1 is a possible D gene (6 bases). Germline V CDR1 and CDR2: SGHTA, FQGTGA. The CDR3 is 15 amino acids. Trimming removed 2 bases from V and 0 bases from J, with 7 bases in between. The CDR3, as DNA: TGTGCCAGCAGCTTAGGGGGCGCGAACACCGGGGAGCTGTTTTTT. Translating gives CASSLGGANTGELFF.

With respect to this clone: This sample also contains other DNA sequences that code for the same CDR3. The rearrangement uses TRBV20-1 and TRBJ2-7, with D perhaps TRBD1 or TRBD2 (5 bases each). V was shortened by 6 bases and J by 4 bases, with 10 bases between the two germline ends. The CDR3 extends over 11 amino acids. Germline V gene lookup returns CDR1 DFQATT and CDR2 SNEGSKA (reference sequence). The CDR3 DNA reads TGCAGTGCCCGGGGCGGGTACGAGCAGTACTTC. Protein: CSARGGYEQYF.

Written as DNA, the CDR3 is TGCGCCAGCAGCAGGACTAGCGGGAGCTCCGGGGAGCTGTTTTTT. Its translation is CASSRTSGSSGELFF. The chain recombines TRBV5-1 with TRBJ2-2; TRBD2 matches at 13 bases. The CDR3 length is 15 residues. J gave up 6 bases and V 4 bases, and 3 bases lay outside the gene matches. Germline assignment: CDR1 SGHRS and CDR2 YFSETQ.

The chain recombines TRBV5-4 with TRBJ2-2; D perhaps matches TRBD1 (5 bases). The CDR3 totals 13 residues. Germline V gene data show CDR1 as SGHNT and CDR2 as YYREEE (reference sequence). The V and J ends lost 1 base and 6 bases respectively, with 7 bases between them. The CDR3 DNA is TGTGCCAGCAGCTTGACAGGATCCGGGGAGCTGTTTTTT. Translation: CASSLTGSGELFF.

This chain connects TRBV19 to TRBJ2-3; possible D gene TRBD1, 6 bases. Germline V CDR1 and CDR2: LNHDA, SQIVND (reference sequence). Trimming pared 4 bases from V and 2 bases from J, leaving 10 bases between. CDR3 length: 14 residues. As DNA, the CDR3 is TGTGCCAGTAGTAGCCGACAGGCCACAGATACGCAGTATTTT. As protein: CASSSRQATDTQYF.

The chain couples TRBV6-5 to TRBJ2-1; 8 bases fit TRBD1. V shed 6 bases, J shed 7 bases, and the junction held 5 bases outside the gene matches. CDR1 and CDR2 from the germline V gene are MNHEY and SVGAGI. The CDR3 is made up of 13 amino acids. CDR3 in amino acids: CASRTGGVNEQFF. The CDR3 DNA follows: TGTGCCAGCAGAACAGGGGGAGTTAATGAGCAGTTCTTC.